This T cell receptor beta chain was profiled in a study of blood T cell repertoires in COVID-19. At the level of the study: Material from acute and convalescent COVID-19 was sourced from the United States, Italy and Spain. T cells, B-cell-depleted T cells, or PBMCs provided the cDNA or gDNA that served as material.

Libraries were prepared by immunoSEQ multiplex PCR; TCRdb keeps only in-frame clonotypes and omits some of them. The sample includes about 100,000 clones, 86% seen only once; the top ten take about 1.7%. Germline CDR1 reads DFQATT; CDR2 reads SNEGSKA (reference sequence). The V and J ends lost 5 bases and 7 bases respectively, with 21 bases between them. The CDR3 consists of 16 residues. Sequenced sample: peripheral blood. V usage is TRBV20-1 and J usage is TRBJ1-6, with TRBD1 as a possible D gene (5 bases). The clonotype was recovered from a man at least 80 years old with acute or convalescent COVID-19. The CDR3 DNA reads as TGCAGTGCTGGTGGGACGGGCAGGGCAAAGAATTCACCCCTCCACTTT. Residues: CSAGGTGRAKNSPLHF.